These T cell receptor beta chains were read from a single sample in a study of T-cell reconstitution after alpha-beta-depleted transplantation in children. TCRdb ran MiXCR on the PCR reads and lists one entry per CDR3 protein. This sample carries about 500,000 distinct CDR3 sequences, about 31% of them seen once, and the ten largest clones take about 2.3%. Sequenced here: PBMCs from the stem cell graft donor, sampled from the stem cell graft. The receptors were gathered from a human donor who donated a stem cell graft to a child with aplastic anemia. Each CDR3 is given with its conserved first and last residue. Fields, in order: V gene, clone size, D gene, J gene, CDR3 protein, CDR3 DNA. A D gene is named only where the DNA matches it firmly. Size tells how often a clone was seen (once, few, many) or the class of an expanded clone, and some rows leave it out.

>TRBV6-1|.|.|TRBJ2-6
CASGSSLGANVLTF
TGTGCCAGTGGGAGCTCGCTCGGGGCCAACGTCCTGACTTTC
>TRBV12-3/TRBV12-4|.|TRBD1|TRBJ2-7
CASSFGTGNYEQYF
TGTGCCAGCAGTTTCGGGACAGGGAACTACGAGCAGTACTTC
>TRBV29-1|few|TRBD1|TRBJ1-2
CSARGRQGGYGYTF
TGCAGCGCCCGGGGAAGACAGGGAGGCTATGGCTACACCTTC
>TRBV28|.|.|TRBJ2-3
CASGAERSTDTQYF
TGTGCCTCGGGAGCGGAACGGAGCACAGATACGCAGTATTTT
>TRBV21-1|.|.|TRBJ1-1
CASPKNTEAFF
TGTGCCAGCCCCAAGAACACTGAAGCTTTCTTT
>TRBV5-1|.|TRBD2|TRBJ2-3
CASRTPGLASYSTDTQYF
TGCGCCAGCAGAACACCGGGACTAGCCTCTTACAGCACAGATACGCAGTATTTT
>TRBV18|few|.|TRBJ1-6
CASSPDFLNSPLHF
TGTGCCAGCTCACCAGATTTTTTAAATTCACCCCTCCACTTT
>TRBV24-1|few|TRBD1|TRBJ2-1
CATSDLRGRDGYNEQFF
TGTGCCACCAGTGATTTGAGGGGGCGTGATGGCTACAATGAGCAGTTCTTC
>TRBV29-1|.|.|TRBJ1-2
CSVGGPGDYGYTF
TGCAGCGTTGGCGGACCCGGGGACTATGGCTACACCTTC
>TRBV9|.|TRBD1|TRBJ2-5
CASTRTGGRETQYF
TGTGCCAGCACCCGGACAGGGGGCCGAGAGACCCAGTACTTC
>TRBV5-1|.|.|TRBJ1-6
CASSLTINQGSPLHF
TGCGCCAGCAGCCTAACTATCAACCAGGGGTCACCCCTCCACTTT
>TRBV20-1|.|.|TRBJ2-1
CSALRSDYNEQFF
TGCAGTGCCCTCAGGTCTGACTACAATGAGCAGTTCTTC
>TRBV7-8|.|.|TRBJ2-5
CASGPDRGETQYF
TGTGCCAGCGGCCCAGACAGAGGAGAGACCCAGTACTTC
>TRBV30|few|.|TRBJ1-2
CAWARGANYGYTF
TGTGCCTGGGCCCGCGGGGCTAACTATGGCTACACCTTC
>TRBV7-2|.|.|TRBJ2-1
CASSPSWEQFF
TGTGCCAGCAGCCCCAGCTGGGAGCAGTTCTTC
>TRBV30|few|TRBD2|TRBJ2-5
CAWSVGGETQYF
TGTGCCTGGAGTGTGGGGGGGGAGACCCAGTACTTC
>TRBV7-9|.|TRBD1|TRBJ1-3
CASSNPTGGYGNTIYF
TGTGCCAGCAGCAACCCGACAGGGGGCTATGGAAACACCATATATTTT
>TRBV20-1|.|.|TRBJ1-1
CSASTGLAFF
TGCAGTGCTAGCACCGGTTTGGCTTTCTTT
>TRBV3-1|.|.|TRBJ1-5
CASSQGFLPQHF
TGTGCCAGCAGCCAAGGATTCCTGCCCCAGCATTTT
>TRBV15|.|TRBD1|TRBJ2-5
CATSPEGTGGQETQYF
TGTGCCACCAGCCCCGAGGGGACAGGGGGACAAGAGACCCAGTACTTC
>TRBV12-3/TRBV12-4|few|.|TRBJ2-3
CATEGWRFTDTQYF
TGTGCCACCGAAGGATGGCGGTTCACAGATACGCAGTATTTT
>TRBV7-2|.|.|TRBJ1-4
CASSLGLGGNGEKLFF
TGTGCCAGCAGCTTGGGGTTAGGGGGGAACGGTGAAAAACTGTTTTTT